Listed below are T cell receptor beta chains from one sample, sequenced in a study of T cell responses to AZD1222 COVID-19 vaccine. Some clones are missing from TCRdb's copy, which holds only in-frame ones; the method was immunoSEQ multiplex PCR. The repertoire holds under 150,000 clones, with 75% to 85% as singletons. This specimen was peripheral blood, taken on day 0 of MenACWY control vaccination. The receptors come from an adult in good health. Each CDR3 is given with its conserved first and last residue. The D gene is left open where the match is weak. Clone size is shown for a subset of rows, as once, few, many or a class of expanded clone.

j_gene: TRBJ2-2
abundance: NA
d_gene: NA
v_gene: TRBV2
CDR3aa: CASSERRQWNTGELFF
CDR3nt: TGTGCCAGCAGTGAACGCCGGCAATGGAACACCGGGGAGCTGTTTTTT

j_gene: TRBJ1-1
abundance: few
d_gene: NA
v_gene: TRBV6-5
CDR3aa: CASSPDGNTEAFF
CDR3nt: TGTGCCAGCAGCCCCGACGGGAACACTGAAGCTTTCTTT

j_gene: TRBJ1-2
abundance: NA
d_gene: TRBD1
v_gene: TRBV19
CDR3aa: CASNRQGYPWGGYTF
CDR3nt: TGTGCCAGTAACCGACAGGGCTACCCCTGGGGTGGCTACACCTTC

j_gene: TRBJ1-1
abundance: NA
d_gene: NA
v_gene: TRBV10-1
CDR3aa: CASSVPGGTEAFF
CDR3nt: TGCGCCAGCAGTGTCCCCGGGGGGACTGAAGCTTTCTTT

j_gene: TRBJ2-2
abundance: NA
d_gene: NA
v_gene: TRBV9
CDR3aa: CASSVSGGSNTGELFF
CDR3nt: TGTGCCAGCAGCGTATCGGGGGGCTCGAACACCGGGGAGCTGTTTTTT

j_gene: TRBJ1-5
abundance: NA
d_gene: NA
v_gene: TRBV4-1
CDR3aa: CASSQEGASNQPQHF
CDR3nt: TGCGCCAGCAGCCAAGAGGGGGCTAGCAATCAGCCCCAGCATTTT

j_gene: TRBJ1-5
abundance: NA
d_gene: NA
v_gene: TRBV20-1
CDR3aa: CSASPGNQPQHF
CDR3nt: TGCAGTGCTAGTCCAGGGAATCAGCCCCAGCATTTT

j_gene: TRBJ1-4
abundance: NA
d_gene: TRBD1
v_gene: TRBV18
CDR3aa: CASSGTANEKLFF
CDR3nt: TGTGCCAGCTCAGGGACAGCTAATGAAAAACTGTTTTTT

j_gene: TRBJ2-7
abundance: NA
d_gene: NA
v_gene: TRBV3-1/TRBV3-2
CDR3aa: CASSFAGAGYEQYF
CDR3nt: TGTGCCAGCAGCTTCGCCGGGGCGGGGTACGAGCAGTACTTC

j_gene: TRBJ1-1
abundance: NA
d_gene: NA
v_gene: TRBV5-5
CDR3aa: CASSLTSGRGTEAFF
CDR3nt: TGTGCCAGCAGCTTAACCTCGGGAAGAGGGACTGAAGCTTTCTTT

j_gene: TRBJ2-2
abundance: once
d_gene: NA
v_gene: TRBV9
CDR3aa: CASSLTGRPNTGELFF
CDR3nt: TGTGCCAGCAGCTTAACGGGGAGGCCGAACACCGGGGAGCTGTTTTTT

j_gene: TRBJ2-7
abundance: NA
d_gene: TRBD1
v_gene: TRBV10-2
CDR3aa: CASGRGQGGYEQYF
CDR3nt: TGCGCCAGCGGGCGGGGACAGGGAGGGTACGAGCAGTACTTC

j_gene: TRBJ1-4
abundance: NA
d_gene: NA
v_gene: TRBV28
CDR3aa: CASSLGGATNEKLFF
CDR3nt: TGTGCCAGCAGTTTAGGGGGTGCGACTAATGAAAAACTGTTTTTT

j_gene: TRBJ2-1
abundance: NA
d_gene: NA
v_gene: TRBV5-4
CDR3aa: CASSDGYNEQFF
CDR3nt: TGTGCCAGCAGCGACGGATACAATGAGCAGTTCTTC

j_gene: TRBJ1-2
abundance: NA
d_gene: TRBD1
v_gene: TRBV4-1
CDR3aa: CASSQDAAGGNYGYTF
CDR3nt: TGCGCCAGCAGCCAAGACGCGGCAGGGGGGAACTATGGCTACACCTTC

j_gene: TRBJ1-6
abundance: NA
d_gene: TRBD1
v_gene: TRBV5-1
CDR3aa: CASSSNPTGSDNSPLHF
CDR3nt: TGCGCCAGCAGCTCAAACCCGACAGGGTCCGATAATTCACCCCTCCACTTT

j_gene: TRBJ2-5
abundance: NA
d_gene: NA
v_gene: TRBV19
CDR3aa: CASSPWESETQYF
CDR3nt: TGTGCCAGTAGTCCATGGGAATCAGAGACCCAGTACTTC

j_gene: TRBJ2-6
abundance: NA
d_gene: NA
v_gene: TRBV6-1
CDR3aa: CASSEHRSSGANVLTF
CDR3nt: TGTGCCAGCAGTGAACACCGGTCCTCTGGGGCCAACGTCCTGACTTTC

j_gene: TRBJ1-4
abundance: NA
d_gene: TRBD1
v_gene: TRBV5-4
CDR3aa: CASSSPGGSEKLFF
CDR3nt: TGTGCCAGCAGCTCCCCAGGGGGCAGTGAAAAACTGTTTTTT

j_gene: TRBJ2-1
abundance: few
d_gene: NA
v_gene: TRBV9
CDR3aa: CASSVAHRGGRSYNEQFF
CDR3nt: TGTGCCAGCAGCGTAGCTCATAGAGGGGGTCGCTCCTACAATGAGCAGTTCTTC

j_gene: TRBJ2-3
abundance: NA
d_gene: NA
v_gene: TRBV5-6
CDR3aa: CASSLSEGGTQYF
CDR3nt: TGTGCCAGCAGCTTGTCGGAGGGTGGAACGCAGTATTTT

j_gene: TRBJ2-2
abundance: NA
d_gene: NA
v_gene: TRBV2
CDR3aa: CASREGLGNTGELFF
CDR3nt: TGTGCCAGCAGGGAAGGACTCGGGAACACCGGGGAGCTGTTTTTT

j_gene: TRBJ2-1
abundance: NA
d_gene: TRBD1
v_gene: TRBV11-1
CDR3aa: CASSLGQGAYNEQFF
CDR3nt: TGTGCCAGCAGCTTGGGACAGGGGGCCTACAATGAGCAGTTCTTC

j_gene: TRBJ2-7
abundance: NA
d_gene: NA
v_gene: TRBV10-3
CDR3aa: CAISEGGPPEQYF
CDR3nt: TGTGCCATCAGTGAGGGGGGCCCTCCCGAGCAGTACTTC

j_gene: TRBJ2-2
abundance: NA
d_gene: NA
v_gene: TRBV4-1
CDR3aa: CASSQGPRGLNTGELFF
CDR3nt: TGCGCCAGCAGCCAAGGGCCTCGAGGATTGAACACCGGGGAGCTGTTTTTT

j_gene: TRBJ2-7
abundance: once
d_gene: NA
v_gene: TRBV11-2
CDR3aa: CASSLDRSLGEQYF
CDR3nt: TGTGCCAGCAGCTTAGATCGTTCGCTAGGCGAGCAGTACTTC

j_gene: TRBJ1-1
abundance: NA
d_gene: NA
v_gene: TRBV7-7
CDR3aa: CASSLDAGTEAFF
CDR3nt: TGTGCCAGCAGCTTAGATGCGGGGACTGAAGCTTTCTTT

j_gene: TRBJ2-2
abundance: NA
d_gene: NA
v_gene: TRBV10-3
CDR3aa: CAIREGTANTGELFF
CDR3nt: TGTGCCATCAGAGAAGGGACCGCTAACACCGGGGAGCTGTTTTTT

j_gene: TRBJ1-2
abundance: NA
d_gene: NA
v_gene: TRBV6-5
CDR3aa: CASSFFRGPNYGYTF
CDR3nt: TGTGCCAGCAGTTTTTTCAGGGGACCTAACTATGGCTACACCTTC

j_gene: TRBJ1-1
abundance: NA
d_gene: NA
v_gene: TRBV5-1
CDR3aa: CASSPGTPSSTEAFF
CDR3nt: TGCGCCAGCAGCCCTGGGACACCATCGAGCACTGAAGCTTTCTTT

j_gene: TRBJ1-2
abundance: NA
d_gene: NA
v_gene: TRBV30
CDR3aa: CAWSLGYRVDGYTF
CDR3nt: TGTGCCTGGAGTTTAGGGTACCGAGTCGATGGCTACACCTTC

j_gene: TRBJ1-2
abundance: NA
d_gene: NA
v_gene: TRBV12-3/TRBV12-4
CDR3aa: CASSETGYYGYTF
CDR3nt: TGTGCCAGCAGTGAGACAGGATACTATGGCTACACCTTC

j_gene: TRBJ2-1
abundance: once
d_gene: NA
v_gene: TRBV5-1
CDR3aa: CASSPRGAGDNEQFF
CDR3nt: TGCGCCAGCAGCCCCCGGGGGGCCGGCGACAATGAGCAGTTCTTC

j_gene: TRBJ2-7
abundance: NA
d_gene: NA
v_gene: TRBV7-9
CDR3aa: CASSPRWSRVGYEQYF
CDR3nt: TGTGCCAGCAGCCCCAGATGGTCCAGGGTCGGGTACGAGCAGTACTTC

j_gene: TRBJ1-2
abundance: NA
d_gene: NA
v_gene: TRBV5-6
CDR3aa: CASSLRWGSNYGYTF
CDR3nt: TGTGCCAGCAGCTTGCGGTGGGGCAGTAACTATGGCTACACCTTC

j_gene: TRBJ1-5
abundance: NA
d_gene: NA
v_gene: TRBV19
CDR3aa: CASRTYGGGQPQHF
CDR3nt: TGTGCCAGTAGGACGTACGGGGGCGGTCAGCCCCAGCATTTT

j_gene: TRBJ1-1
abundance: NA
d_gene: NA
v_gene: TRBV7-9
CDR3aa: CASSSVHEAFF
CDR3nt: TGTGCCAGCAGCTCCGTCCATGAAGCTTTCTTT

j_gene: TRBJ1-1
abundance: once
d_gene: NA
v_gene: TRBV7-6
CDR3aa: CASSLQGATEAFF
CDR3nt: TGTGCCAGCAGCTTACAGGGCGCCACTGAAGCTTTCTTT

j_gene: TRBJ1-2
abundance: NA
d_gene: NA
v_gene: TRBV18
CDR3aa: CASSPLGGDYGYTF
CDR3nt: TGTGCCAGCTCACCCCTCGGGGGAGACTATGGCTACACCTTC

j_gene: TRBJ1-3
abundance: NA
d_gene: TRBD1
v_gene: TRBV28
CDR3aa: CASSSLQGAGNTIYF
CDR3nt: TGTGCCAGCAGTTCGCTTCAGGGGGCCGGAAACACCATATATTTT

j_gene: TRBJ2-3
abundance: NA
d_gene: TRBD1
v_gene: TRBV5-1
CDR3aa: CASSLVSGQGLFLGTDTQYF
CDR3nt: TGCGCCAGCAGCTTGGTATCGGGACAGGGCCTTTTTTTGGGCACAGATACGCAGTATTTT

j_gene: TRBJ1-2
abundance: NA
d_gene: TRBD1
v_gene: TRBV20-1
CDR3aa: CSARGGQADF
CDR3nt: TGCAGTGCTAGAGGGGGACAGGCAGATTTC

j_gene: TRBJ1-4
abundance: NA
d_gene: TRBD1
v_gene: TRBV5-1
CDR3aa: CASTSRDRGKGEKLFF
CDR3nt: TGCGCCAGCACCTCCCGGGACAGGGGTAAAGGTGAAAAACTGTTTTTT

j_gene: TRBJ1-1
abundance: NA
d_gene: TRBD1
v_gene: TRBV15
CDR3aa: CATSRHQGGGNTEAFF
CDR3nt: TGTGCCACCAGCAGACACCAGGGGGGTGGGAACACTGAAGCTTTCTTT

j_gene: TRBJ2-7
abundance: NA
d_gene: NA
v_gene: TRBV6-2/TRBV6-3
CDR3aa: CASSFLPDRFSWEQYF
CDR3nt: TGTGCCAGCAGTTTCCTCCCTGACAGATTTTCTTGGGAGCAGTACTTC

j_gene: TRBJ1-3
abundance: NA
d_gene: NA
v_gene: TRBV11-2
CDR3aa: CASSPRTWLTFDSGNTIYF
CDR3nt: TGTGCCAGCAGCCCTAGGACATGGCTTACATTTGACTCTGGAAACACCATATATTTT